The T cell receptor beta chain described here comes from a study of blood T cells in healthy people across ages. V was shortened by 7 bases and J by 1 base, with 10 bases between the two germline ends. The germline gives CDR1 DFQATT, CDR2 SNEGSKA (reference sequence). This CDR3 has 12 amino acids. This clonotype was seen only a few times. Its antigen is unidentified. Sample-barcoded 5' priming and a J-beta primer mix drove a second PCR of about 6 to 12 cycles. One entry per CDR3 protein results from TCRdb running MiXCR on the 5' RACE reads. Of 700,000 or so distinct CDR3 sequences in the sample, around a fifth were seen once. Study conclusions and caveats: While age rose, TCR beta diversity per million T cells dropped in a roughly linear way.

The chain has TRBV20-1 and TRBJ1-1; D ambiguous. Sequenced sample: blood. The clonotype originates from a man aged 65 to 85 in good health. CDR3 sequence: CSVGPRNTEAFF. Written as DNA, the CDR3 is TGCAGTGTCGGGCCGAGGAACACTGAAGCTTTCTTT.